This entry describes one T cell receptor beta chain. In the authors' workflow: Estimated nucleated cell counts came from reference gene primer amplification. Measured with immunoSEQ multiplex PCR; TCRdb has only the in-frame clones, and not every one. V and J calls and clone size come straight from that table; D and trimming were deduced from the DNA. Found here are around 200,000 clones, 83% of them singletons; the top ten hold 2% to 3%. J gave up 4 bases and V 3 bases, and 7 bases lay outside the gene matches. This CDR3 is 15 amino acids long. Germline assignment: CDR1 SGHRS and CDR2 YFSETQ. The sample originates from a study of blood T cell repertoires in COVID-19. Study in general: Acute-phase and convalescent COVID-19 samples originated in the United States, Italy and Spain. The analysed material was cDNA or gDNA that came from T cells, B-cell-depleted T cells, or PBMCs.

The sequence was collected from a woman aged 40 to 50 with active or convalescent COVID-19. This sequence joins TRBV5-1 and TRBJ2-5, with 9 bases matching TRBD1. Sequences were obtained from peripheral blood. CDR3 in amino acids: CASSYSTGGRETQYF. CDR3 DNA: TGCGCCAGCAGCTATTCCACAGGGGGCCGAGAGACCCAGTACTTC.